Presented here are 13 T cell receptor beta chains from one specimen sequenced in a study of patients and donors after allogeneic stem cell transplantation. One entry per CDR3 protein results from TCRdb running MiXCR on the RT-PCR reads. The sample holds about 960,000 distinct CDR3 sequences; roughly 18% are singletons and the top ten take 5% to 6.5%. The sample taken for sequencing was blood, either unsorted or a sorted T cell fraction (not recorded which). All receptors come from a human donor who was either an allogeneic HSCT recipient or a stem cell or donor lymphocyte infusion donor (not recorded which). It is not recorded whose cells these are; they may come from a transplant donor.

This clonotype has more than one count but fewer than ten. The chain recombines TRBV18 with TRBJ2-5, with a weak D call TRBD2 (6 bases). Germline CDR1 KGHSH, CDR2 LQKENI. The germline V and J ends were trimmed by 2 bases and 5 bases, with 12 bases remaining between them. This CDR3 comprises 14 residues. CDR3 residues: CASSPTNRGETQYF. The DNA for the CDR3 is TGTGCCAGCTCACCAACCAATCGGGGGGAGACCCAGTACTTC.

CDR3 residues: CASSPVRGHRNIQYF. The CDR3 DNA reads as TGCGCCAGCAGCCCCGTCCGGGGGCATAGAAACATTCAGTACTTC. This chain connects TRBV5-1 to TRBJ2-4, with D perhaps assigned TRBD1 or TRBD2 (6 bases each). CDR3 length: 15 residues. V was shortened by 4 bases and J by 6 bases, with 17 bases between the two germline ends. From germline, CDR1 is SGHRS and CDR2 YFSETQ.

The chain combines TRBV28 with TRBJ1-4, with TRBD1 matching over 9 bases. The germline gives CDR1 MDHEN, CDR2 SYDVKM. Unmatched junction bases numbered 5, after V lost 7 bases and J lost 8 bases. There are 13 residues in the CDR3. Here the CDR3 DNA reads TGTGCCAGCATCGGACAGGGGAAGGAAAAACTGTTTTTT. Amino acids: CASIGQGKEKLFF.

The V call is TRBV7-6, the J call TRBJ2-1, with D perhaps matching TRBD2 (5 bases). In germline, CDR1 is SGHVS, CDR2 FNYEAQ. V gave up 4 bases and J gave up 4 bases, with 17 bases separating them. CDR3 length: 16 amino acids. CDR3 bases: TGTGCCAGCAGCTACGGGGTTTGGACCCCGTACAATGAGCAGTTCTTC. Encoded protein: CASSYGVWTPYNEQFF.

The chain is built from TRBV20-1 and TRBJ1-5; D remains ambiguous. The ends were cut back, 3 bases at V and 1 base at J, with 19 bases in the middle. This CDR3 has 17 amino acids. The V gene's germline CDR1 is DFQATT and CDR2 SNEGSKA (reference sequence). CDR3 in amino acids: CSASLGAAPFSNQPQHF. The CDR3 DNA sequence: TGCAGTGCTAGCCTCGGTGCCGCACCTTTCAGCAATCAGCCCCAGCATTTT.

This clonotype was observed at least ten times. J is TRBJ2-2 and V is TRBV20-1, with D perhaps TRBD2 (6 bases). This CDR3 comprises 13 residues. Germline values: CDR1 DFQATT, CDR2 SNEGSKA (reference sequence). The ends were cut back, 3 bases at V and 4 bases at J, with 9 bases in the middle. CDR3: CSARGLATGELFF. Here the CDR3 DNA reads TGCAGTGCTAGGGGACTTGCCACCGGGGAGCTGTTTTTT.

This clonotype was seen a few times. The V gene is TRBV6-1, the J gene TRBJ2-7; no definite D call. The germline CDR1 and CDR2 sequences are MNHNS and SASEGT. V lost 7 bases and J 7 bases, leaving 17 bases between the germline ends. The CDR3 is 13 amino acids. CDR3 in DNA: TGTGCCAGCACCAGGACCCCGACGGAGGAGCAGTACTTC. Its translation: CASTRTPTEEQYF.

Only a few counts were recorded for this clonotype. The V and J genes are TRBV5-1 and TRBJ1-1, with 8 bases that match TRBD1. The germline CDR1 and CDR2 sequences are SGHRS and YFSETQ. CDR3 length: 14 amino acids. The V segment lost 6 bases and the J segment 2 bases; nucleotides outside the gene matches: 6. CDR3 DNA sequence: TGCGCCAGCATGAGGGACAGGCGAAACACTGAAGCTTTCTTT. It codes for CASMRDRRNTEAFF.

This clonotype was picked up a small number of times. The V and J genes are TRBV4-3 and TRBJ2-2; 10 positions match TRBD2. CDR1 is LGHNA and CDR2 is YSLEER in the germline V gene. The CDR3 has 18 amino acids. With 3 bases clipped from V and 0 bases from J, the junction kept 7 bases outside the gene matches. The CDR3 here is CASSHRSGGGSNTGELFF. The CDR3 DNA is TGCGCCAGCAGCCATAGGAGCGGGGGGGGCTCGAACACCGGGGAGCTGTTTTTT.

CDR3 sequence reads: CSAVLLTIGLYEQYF. DNA of the CDR3: TGCAGTGCTGTCCTCCTGACAATAGGCCTCTACGAGCAGTACTTC. This rearrangement joins TRBV20-1 to TRBJ2-7; no definite D call. V lost 5 bases and J 3 bases, leaving 20 bases between the germline ends. This CDR3 is built from 15 residues. Germline V gene data show CDR1 as DFQATT and CDR2 as SNEGSKA (reference sequence).

The chain recombines TRBV28 with TRBJ2-2; 9 positions agree with TRBD1. Germline CDR1 MDHEN, CDR2 SYDVKM. CDR3 length equals 16 residues. V lost 8 bases, J lost 5 bases, and 12 bases stayed unmatched. As DNA, the CDR3 is TGTGCCAGCCGCCGCTCGGGACAGGGAAAAACCGGGGAGCTGTTTTTT. Translating gives CASRRSGQGKTGELFF.

This clonotype was observed a few times. The chain couples TRBV5-1 to TRBJ2-7; D is ambiguous. In germline, CDR1 is SGHRS, CDR2 YFSETQ. The CDR3 is 14 amino acids. V lost 0 bases to trimming and J lost 0 bases, with 7 bases between them. This CDR3 is CASSLGPNSYEQYF. CDR3 nucleotides: TGCGCCAGCAGCTTGGGACCGAACTCCTACGAGCAGTACTTC.

The rearrangement joins TRBV9 to TRBJ2-7; 9 bases fit TRBD1. With V trimmed by 7 bases and J by 1 base, 9 bases remained unmatched. The CDR3 loop spans 15 amino acids. Germline V gives CDR1 SGDLS, CDR2 YYNGEE. CDR3: CASSRGTGQSYEQYF. The CDR3 coding sequence is TGTGCCAGCTCCAGGGGGACAGGGCAGTCCTACGAGCAGTACTTC.